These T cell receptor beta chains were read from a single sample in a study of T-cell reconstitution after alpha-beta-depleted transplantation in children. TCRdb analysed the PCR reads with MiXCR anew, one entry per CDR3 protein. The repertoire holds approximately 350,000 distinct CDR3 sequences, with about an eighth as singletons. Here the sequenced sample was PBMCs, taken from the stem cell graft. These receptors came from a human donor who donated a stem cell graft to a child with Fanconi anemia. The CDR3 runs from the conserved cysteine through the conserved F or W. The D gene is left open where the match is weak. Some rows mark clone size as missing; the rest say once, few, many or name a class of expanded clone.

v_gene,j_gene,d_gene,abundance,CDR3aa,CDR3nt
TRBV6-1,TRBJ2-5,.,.,CASIGTTETQYF,TGTGCCAGCATTGGGACAACAGAGACCCAGTACTTC
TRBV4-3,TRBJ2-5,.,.,CASSQALGGRRETQYF,TGCGCCAGCAGCCAAGCCTTAGGGGGGAGGCGAGAGACCCAGTACTTC
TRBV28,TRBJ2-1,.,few,CASSLPTSYNEQFF,TGTGCCAGCAGTTTGCCCACCTCCTACAATGAGCAGTTCTTC
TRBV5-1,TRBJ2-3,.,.,CASSDSPGSFSPDTQYF,TGCGCCAGCAGCGACAGTCCGGGGAGCTTCAGCCCAGATACGCAGTATTTT
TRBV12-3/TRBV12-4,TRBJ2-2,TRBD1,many,CASSPTGRTGELFF,TGTGCCAGCAGCCCGACAGGGCGCACCGGGGAGCTGTTTTTT
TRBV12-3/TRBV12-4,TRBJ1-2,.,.,CASSGGGVQVYGYTF,TGTGCCAGCAGTGGCGGGGGGGTGCAGGTCTATGGCTACACCTTC
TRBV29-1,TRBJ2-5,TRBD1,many,CSVEWDRPSQETQYF,TGCAGCGTTGAATGGGACAGGCCGTCCCAAGAGACCCAGTACTTC
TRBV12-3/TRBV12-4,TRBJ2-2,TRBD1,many,CASTGQGTGELFF,TGTGCCAGCACAGGACAGGGGACCGGGGAGCTGTTTTTT
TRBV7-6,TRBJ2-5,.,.,CASSRNLGQETQYF,TGTGCCAGCAGCCGTAATCTGGGTCAAGAGACCCAGTACTTC
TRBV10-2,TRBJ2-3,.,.,CASGGLQYF,TGCGCCAGCGGGGGACTCCAGTATTTT
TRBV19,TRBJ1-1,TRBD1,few,CRGQVNTEAFF,TGTAGGGGACAGGTGAACACTGAAGCTTTCTTT
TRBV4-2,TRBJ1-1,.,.,CASSLQPTTDFMNTEAFF,TGTGCCAGCAGCCTACAACCCACCACGGACTTCATGAACACTGAAGCTTTCTTT
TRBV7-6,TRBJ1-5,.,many,CASSLKAAQPQHF,TGTGCCAGCAGCTTAAAGGCAGCACAGCCCCAGCATTTT
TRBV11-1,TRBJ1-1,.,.,CASSLGHFEAFF,TGTGCCAGCAGCCTCGGACATTTTGAAGCTTTCTTT
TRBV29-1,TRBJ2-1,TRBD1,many,CSVALTGFSYNEQFF,TGCAGCGTTGCCTTGACAGGGTTCTCCTACAATGAGCAGTTCTTC